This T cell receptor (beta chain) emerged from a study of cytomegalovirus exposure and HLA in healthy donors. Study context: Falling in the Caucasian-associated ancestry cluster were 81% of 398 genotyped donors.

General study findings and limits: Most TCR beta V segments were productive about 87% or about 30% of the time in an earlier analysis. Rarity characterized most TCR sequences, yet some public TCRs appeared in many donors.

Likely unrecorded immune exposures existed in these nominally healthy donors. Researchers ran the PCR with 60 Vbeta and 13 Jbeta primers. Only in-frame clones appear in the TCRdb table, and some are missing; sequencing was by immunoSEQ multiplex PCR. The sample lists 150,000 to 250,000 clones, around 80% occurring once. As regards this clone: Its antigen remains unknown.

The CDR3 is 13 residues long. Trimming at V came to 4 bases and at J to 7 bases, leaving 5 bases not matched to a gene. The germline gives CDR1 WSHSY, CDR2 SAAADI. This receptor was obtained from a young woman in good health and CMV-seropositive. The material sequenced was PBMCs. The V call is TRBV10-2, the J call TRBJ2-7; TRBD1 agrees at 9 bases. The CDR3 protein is CASSGTGAGEQYF. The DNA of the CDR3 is TGCGCCAGCAGTGGGACAGGGGCGGGTGAGCAGTACTTC.